This T cell receptor (beta chain) originates from a study of blood T cell repertoires in COVID-19. Study at large: From the United States, Italy and Spain came samples of acute and convalescent COVID-19. The analysed material was cDNA or gDNA that came from T cells, B-cell-depleted T cells, or PBMCs.

This CDR3 is 16 amino acids long. Trimming took 2 bases from V and 6 from J; bases not matched to a gene: 10. In germline, CDR1 is MNHEY, CDR2 SVGEGT. Produced via immunoSEQ multiplex PCR; TCRdb's table is partial and in-frame only. The data show approximately 230,000 clones, around 80% seen once. Sequenced material: PBMCs or T cells enriched from blood (not recorded which). This sequence joins TRBV6-2 or TRBV6-3 and TRBJ1-5, with 7 bases aligning to TRBD1. This receptor was obtained from a man in his forties who had recovered from COVID-19. CDR3 loop: CASSYPQGVGGQPQHF. The CDR3 coding sequence is TGTGCCAGCAGTTACCCTCAGGGGGTCGGTGGTCAGCCCCAGCATTTT.